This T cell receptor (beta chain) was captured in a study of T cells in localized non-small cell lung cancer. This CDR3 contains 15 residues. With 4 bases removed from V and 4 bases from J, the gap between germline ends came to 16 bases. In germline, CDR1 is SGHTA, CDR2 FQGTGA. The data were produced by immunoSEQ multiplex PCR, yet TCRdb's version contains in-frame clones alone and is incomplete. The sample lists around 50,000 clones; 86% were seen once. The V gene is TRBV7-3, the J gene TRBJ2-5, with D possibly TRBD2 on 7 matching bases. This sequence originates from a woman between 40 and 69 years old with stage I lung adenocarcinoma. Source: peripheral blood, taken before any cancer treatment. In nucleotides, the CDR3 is TGTGCCAGCAGCTGGGGCGGGGGCGGACTAGAGACCCAGTACTTC. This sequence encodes CASSWGGGGLETQYF.